This TCR beta chain was retrieved from a study of neurological immune-mediated disorders. Germline V CDR1 and CDR2: SGHTA, FQGNSA. V was shortened by 0 bases and J by 5 bases, with 5 bases between the two germline ends. The CDR3 contains 13 residues. Overall study findings and caveats: Whereas HTLV-1-associated myelopathy showed the most TCR clonal expansion, multiple sclerosis showed the least, with levels below those of healthy controls. Expanded clones shared no identical CDR3 amino acid sequences across subjects, which suggested private TCR-beta repertoires in all groups.

Healthy controls consisted of blood bank volunteers in Maryland, USA. This clonotype was counted at least ten times. The antigen is unknown. Synthesis of cDNA was performed by 5'RACE using 10-nucleotide random UMIs. TCRdb redid the calling of the 5' RACE reads with MiXCR, one entry per CDR3 protein. Of some 16,000 distinct CDR3 sequences in the sample, about 20% were seen once. This sequence joins TRBV7-2 and TRBJ2-1; D is possibly TRBD1 (5 bases). The origin of this receptor is a man over 45 in good health. The sequenced sample was PBMCs. The CDR3 here is CASSLARDNEQFF. The CDR3, as DNA: TGTGCCAGCAGCTTAGCCAGGGACAATGAGCAGTTCTTC.